Listed below are T cell receptor beta chains from one sample, sequenced in a study of post-analysis software for immune sequencing data. One entry per CDR3 protein results from TCRdb running MiXCR on the PCR reads. The table has around 700,000 distinct CDR3 sequences, approximately 59% seen once. Sequenced sample: blood. These receptors were collected from a girl under 10 years old with multiple sclerosis. The CDR3 runs from the conserved cysteine through the conserved F or W. Each record gives: V gene, CDR3 protein.

TRBV5-1 CASSRRGLDAADEQFF
TRBV27 CASSLVATSDTQYF
TRBV10-3 CAISQLDRDDNEQFF
TRBV4-1 CASSPRRRANFSYEQYF
TRBV2 CASSTYRDMDGYTF
TRBV9 CASSVDPMGGYTF
TRBV6-6 CASSYSGDLSNQPQHF
TRBV2 CASSGKGHNEQYF
TRBV20-1 CSARSGTGRREQYF
TRBV12-3/TRBV12-4 CASSLTSVPYEQYF
TRBV7-9 CASSPPRSGRGGDEQFF
TRBV28 CASFIFPDEQYF
TRBV6-5 CASRLGAGGQNIQYF
TRBV20-1 CSATIPPQETQYF
TRBV18 CASSTPSGNSYNEQFF
TRBV12-3/TRBV12-4 CASSFESQGGEKLFF
TRBV6-5 CASSHDFYLAHEQFF
TRBV29-1 CSAGTGEEPQHF
TRBV20-1 CSAREVGADTQYF
TRBV7-2 CASSSRGRQYF
TRBV12-3/TRBV12-4 CASTPGTGPSYEQYF
TRBV5-5 CASSLGETPQETQYF
TRBV11-2 CASSSDRGYTEAFF
TRBV7-2 CASSSRPLAGEVITDTQYF
TRBV29-1 CSVGRGGTGELFF
TRBV5-4 CASSAAAGTGSYEQYF
TRBV9 CASSVLGYNEQFF
TRBV5-5 CASSLMWDRGNEQFF
TRBV29-1 CSVGFGGKEQFF
TRBV20-1 CSARVYRDRAYNEQFF
TRBV5-6 CASSRSPVQGTQYF
TRBV4-1 CASSQEPAGGQETQYF
TRBV5-5 CASSEGTGAAHEQFF
TRBV20-1 CSAVKSYEQYF
TRBV7-2 CASSDSGGARNEQFF
TRBV7-9 CAIRGTGQETQYF
TRBV20-1 CSARMAAGDEQYF
TRBV5-5 CASSARAPANTEAFF
TRBV28 CASRMGKSSYEQYF
TRBV7-9 CASSLMGQVIYGYTF
TRBV29-1 CSVGPNSYEQYF
TRBV5-1 CASSLGGKVGDNEQFF
TRBV12-3/TRBV12-4 CASSSPQGEWNIQYF
TRBV10-3 CAIGVEGLGEQFF
TRBV11-2 CASSLNRDLAGEQYF
TRBV1 CTSSHQRPDTQYF
TRBV12-3/TRBV12-4 CASSPLTGKSSYEQYF
TRBV12-3/TRBV12-4 CASRVKHAAFF
TRBV14 CASSRVPGGLPYNEQFF
TRBV5-6 CASRFWMNTEAFF
TRBV12-3/TRBV12-4 CASSLVGGRKNYEQYF